Below are 14 T cell receptor beta chains sequenced from a single sample in a study of blood T cell repertoires in COVID-19. Assay used: immunoSEQ multiplex PCR; TCRdb lists only in-frame clones, some missing. The sample has approximately 270,000 clones, about nine tenths seen once. The sample taken for sequencing was peripheral blood. These receptors were taken from a man aged 40-49 years with active or convalescent COVID-19.

The chain recombines TRBV5-4 with TRBJ2-3, with D maybe TRBD2 (5 bases). V was clipped by 4 bases and J by 3 bases, with 15 bases between them. The CDR3 consists of 15 residues. Germline values: CDR1 SGHNT, CDR2 YYREEE (reference sequence). The CDR3 reads CASSPSGERTDTQYF. The CDR3 DNA reads as TGTGCCAGCAGCCCCAGTGGGGAGAGGACAGATACGCAGTATTTT. The full variable domain, rest sourced from reference TRBV5-4 and TRBJ2-3, is ETGVTQSPTHLIKTRGQQVTLRCSSQSGHNTVSWYQQALGQGPQFIFQYYREEENGRGNFPPRFSGLQFPNYSSELNVNALELDDSALYLCASSPSGERTDTQYFGPGTRLTVL.

The count of this clone is one. The genes are TRBV21-1 and TRBJ2-7; the table's D call of TRBD1 was not tested on the DNA. TRBV21-1 is labeled a pseudogene. CDR3 length: 16 amino acids. The CDR3, as DNA: TGTGCCAGCAGCAAAGCGGATAGACAGGGTGCCTACGAGCAGTACTTC. Amino acids: CASSKADRQGAYEQYF.

The chain recombines TRBV24-1 with TRBJ1-5; the match to TRBD1 covers 12 bases. CDR3 size: 20 residues. The V gene end was trimmed by 1 base and the J gene end by 2 bases; junction bases not matched to a gene: 11. Germline CDR1 is KGHDR and CDR2 is SFDVKD. The CDR3, as DNA: TGTGCCACCAGTGATTTAAAGGTACGGGACAGGGGGCTTGGCAATCAGCCCCAGCATTTT. Translating it yields CATSDLKVRDRGLGNQPQHF.

The chain uses TRBV5-1 and TRBJ1-2; 12 bases are a match to TRBD1. The germline CDR1 and CDR2 sequences are SGHRS and YFSETQ. V was clipped by 1 base and J by 6 bases; unmatched bases: 7. CDR3 size: 16 residues. The CDR3 DNA is TGCGCCAGCAGCTTGAACCCGGGACAGGGGGCCCATGGCTACACCTTC. Translating gives CASSLNPGQGAHGYTF.

The genes are TRBV30 and TRBJ2-7; maybe TRBD1 (6 bases). The CDR3 spans 15 residues. Trimming removed 8 bases at V and 4 bases at J, with 24 bases between. Germline CDR1 reads GTSNPN; CDR2 reads SVGIG (reference sequence). CDR3 nucleotide sequence: TGTGCCCACTCTACGATGTCAGGGGCGCGGTACGAGCAGTACTTC. Translated: CAHSTMSGARYEQYF.

The chain is built from TRBV7-9 and TRBJ1-2; D is unresolved. The germline V gene encodes CDR1 SEHNR and CDR2 FQNEAQ (reference sequence). The CDR3 spans 18 residues. V lost 0 bases to trimming and J lost 4 bases, with 21 bases between them. The DNA of the CDR3 is TGTGCCAGCAGCTTAGCGCCGGGGAGGGCCCATGATGGCTATGGCTACACCTTC. Residues: CASSLAPGRAHDGYGYTF.

The rearrangement links TRBV12-5 to TRBJ1-2, with 12 bases fitting TRBD1. CDR1 and CDR2 (germline): LGHNT, FRNRAP. Trimming cost V 4 bases and J 7 bases; bases outside gene matches: 10. CDR3 size: 16 residues. In DNA, the CDR3 is TGTGCTAGTGGTTCCCCCGGGACAGGGGGCCCGGGTGGCTACACCTTC. Translation: CASGSPGTGGPGGYTF.

The V call is TRBV10-3, the J call TRBJ1-3; TRBD1 matches 9 bases. Germline V CDR1 and CDR2: ENHRY, SYGVKD. The CDR3 extends over 14 amino acids. V dropped 7 bases and J dropped 4; count of bases not matched to a gene: 5. The DNA for the CDR3 is TGTGCCATCACCGAGACAGGGGGAGGAAACACCATATATTTT. Translation: CAITETGGGNTIYF.

The chain couples TRBV19 to TRBJ1-2; 8 nucleotides match TRBD1. The CDR3 extends over 13 amino acids. Looked up from germline, CDR1 is LNHDA and CDR2 is SQIVND (reference sequence). The trim removed 6 bases at V and 8 bases at J, leaving 8 bases unmatched. For the CDR3, the DNA is TGTGCCAGTAGAAATCAGGGGGCTGAAGGCTACACCTTC. Translated, it gives CASRNQGAEGYTF.

V is TRBV7-8 and J is TRBJ2-7; 8 nucleotides match TRBD1. V was pared by 5 bases and J by 0 bases, with 6 bases of the junction left unmatched. Germline CDR1 reads SGHVS; CDR2 reads FQNEAQ. This CDR3 is built from 15 residues. The CDR3: CASSATTGASYEQYF. Here the CDR3 DNA reads TGTGCCAGCAGCGCAACGACAGGGGCCTCCTACGAGCAGTACTTC.

This clone appeared a few times. The chain joins TRBV5-6 to TRBJ2-1; perhaps TRBD1 as D (6 bases). The ends were cut back, 3 bases at V and 9 bases at J, with 19 bases in the middle. CDR3 length: 15 residues. Germline CDR1 SGHDT, CDR2 YYEEEE. The CDR3 DNA reads as TGTGCCAGCAGCTCATCCCGTGGGGGCTGGGCTGAGCAGTTCTTC. Amino acids: CASSSSRGGWAEQFF.

This clone showed up just a few times. The chain is built from TRBV30 and TRBJ1-5, with a weak D call TRBD1 (6 bases). V was cut by 1 base and J by 7 bases, with 11 bases left in between. This CDR3 comprises 13 residues. Germline CDR1 GTSNPN, CDR2 SVGIG (reference sequence). The CDR3 here is CAWSAGDSQPQHF. CDR3 nucleotides: TGTGCCTGGAGTGCAGGGGATTCCCAGCCCCAGCATTTT.

The rearrangement joins TRBV5-4 to TRBJ2-7; maybe TRBD1 (6 bases). This CDR3 is 15 amino acids long. Germline-derived CDR1 and CDR2 are SGHNT and YYREEE (reference sequence). V was cut by 4 bases and J by 3 bases, with 17 bases left in between. The CDR3 nucleotides are TGTGCCAGCAGCGGTTTCCGGGACACTGACTACGAGCAGTACTTC. Residues: CASSGFRDTDYEQYF.

This clone was observed once. The V and J genes are TRBV2 and TRBJ1-4; TRBD1 is a possible D gene (5 bases). Looked up from germline, CDR1 is SNHLY and CDR2 is FYNNEI. This CDR3 is built from 16 residues. V lost 4 bases and J 3 bases, leaving 15 bases between the germline ends. In nucleotides, the CDR3 is TGTGCCAGCAGTGTCCAAGGGGCGCCGGCTAATGAAAAACTGTTTTTT. Amino acids: CASSVQGAPANEKLFF.